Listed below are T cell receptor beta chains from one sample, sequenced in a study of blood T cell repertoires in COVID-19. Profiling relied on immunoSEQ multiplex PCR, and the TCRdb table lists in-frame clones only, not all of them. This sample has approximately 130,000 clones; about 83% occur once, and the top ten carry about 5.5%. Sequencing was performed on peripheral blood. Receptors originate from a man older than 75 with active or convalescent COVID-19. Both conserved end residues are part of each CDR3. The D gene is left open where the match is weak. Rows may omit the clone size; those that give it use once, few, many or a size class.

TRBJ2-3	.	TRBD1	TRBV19	TGTGCCAGTAGGGTAGGGGGCGCAGATACGCAGTATTTT	CASRVGGADTQYF
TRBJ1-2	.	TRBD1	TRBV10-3	TGTGCCATCAGTGAAGGGACAGGGGCCTTCTATGGCTACACCTTC	CAISEGTGAFYGYTF
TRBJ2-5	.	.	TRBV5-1	TGCGCCAGCAGCTTGGAAGGGGGTCGGGAGACCCAGTACTTC	CASSLEGGRETQYF
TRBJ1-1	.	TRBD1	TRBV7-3	TGTGCCAGCAGCCCACGGGCAGGGGGGAAAGCTTTCTTT	CASSPRAGGKAFF
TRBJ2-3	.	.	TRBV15	TGTGCCACCAGCCGGGACTCTTTTAGCACAGATACGCAGTATTTT	CATSRDSFSTDTQYF
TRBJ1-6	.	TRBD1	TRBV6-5	TGTGCCAGCAGAGGACAGGGTTATAATTCACCCCTCCACTTT	CASRGQGYNSPLHF
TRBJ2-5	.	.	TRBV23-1	TGCGCCAGCAGTCGGAGAGGGCGGGCAGAGACCCAGTACTTC	CASSRRGRAETQYF
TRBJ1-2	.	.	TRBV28	TGTGCCAGCAGTCCCAGGACACTCCATCGCGTATCTGGCTACACCTTC	CASSPRTLHRVSGYTF
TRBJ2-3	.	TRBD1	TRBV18	TGTGCCAGCTCACTAGGACAGGCTCCCCCCACAGATACGCAGTATTTT	CASSLGQAPPTDTQYF
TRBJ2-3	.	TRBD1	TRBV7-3	TGTGCCAGCAGCTCCGGACAGGGGGTTTTGGATACGCAGTATTTT	CASSSGQGVLDTQYF
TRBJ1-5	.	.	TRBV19	TGTGCCAGTACCAGGGGTCAGGGAAGCAATCAGCCCCAGCATTTT	CASTRGQGSNQPQHF
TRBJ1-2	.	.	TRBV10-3	TGTGCCATCACGCAGGGGAACTACTATGGCTACACCTTC	CAITQGNYYGYTF
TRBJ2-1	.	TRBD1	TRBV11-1	TGTGCCAGCAGCGCGGACAGGGACAATGAGCAGTTCTTC	CASSADRDNEQFF
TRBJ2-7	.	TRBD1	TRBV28	TGTGCCAGCAGTTTTTTAGGGACAGGGACCTACGAGCAGTACTTC	CASSFLGTGTYEQYF
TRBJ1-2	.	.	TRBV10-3	TGTGCCATCAGCGCAGGGTTCGGTAGTAACTATGGCTACACCTTC	CAISAGFGSNYGYTF
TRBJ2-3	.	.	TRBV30	TGTGCCTGGGGGGCCAGTGGAGATACGCAGTATTTT	CAWGASGDTQYF
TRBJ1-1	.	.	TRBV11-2	TGTGCCAGCAGCTCGCGGATCGGGGGCACTGAAGCTTTCTTT	CASSSRIGGTEAFF
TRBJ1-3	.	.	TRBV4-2	TGTGCCAGCAGCCAAGAAATGGGGCCGGCTGGAAACACCATATATTTT	CASSQEMGPAGNTIYF
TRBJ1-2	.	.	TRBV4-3	TGCGCCAGCAGCCAAGGGCGGGGAGGCACCATCGGGCATGGCTACACCTTC	CASSQGRGGTIGHGYTF
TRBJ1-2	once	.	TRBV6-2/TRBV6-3	TGTGCCAGCAGTTACTCAGCTGCTAACTATGGCTACACCTTC	CASSYSAANYGYTF
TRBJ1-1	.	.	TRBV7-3	TGTGCCAGCAGCTTAACACAGGGAAGCACTGAAGCTTTCTTT	CASSLTQGSTEAFF
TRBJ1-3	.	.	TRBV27	TGTGCCAGCAGTTTATCGCCCGGCCAGCGCGGAAACACCATATATTTT	CASSLSPGQRGNTIYF
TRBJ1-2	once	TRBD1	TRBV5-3	TGTGCCAGAAGCTTTACTACAGGGGACTTCTATGGCTACACCTTC	CARSFTTGDFYGYTF
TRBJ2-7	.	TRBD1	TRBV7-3	TGTGCCAGCAGCCCACAGGGGCGGCACGAGCAGTACTTC	CASSPQGRHEQYF
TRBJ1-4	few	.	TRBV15	TGTGCCACCAGCAGCGGGGTCCTTAGGGAAAAACTGTTTTTT	CATSSGVLREKLFF
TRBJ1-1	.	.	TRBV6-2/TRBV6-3	TGTGCCAGCAGTTACCTTAGGGGAGGGGGCACTGAAGCTTTCTTT	CASSYLRGGGTEAFF
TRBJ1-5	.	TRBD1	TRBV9	TGTGCCAGCAGCCCTGACAGGGATTTGGGACAGCCCCAGCATTTT	CASSPDRDLGQPQHF
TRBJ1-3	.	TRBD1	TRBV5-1	TGCGCCAGCAGCCTTGGACAGGTCTCTGGAAACACCATATATTTT	CASSLGQVSGNTIYF
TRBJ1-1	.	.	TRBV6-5	TGTGCCAGCAGTTTTCCCGGAACAGATGGTAAAGCTTTCTTT	CASSFPGTDGKAFF
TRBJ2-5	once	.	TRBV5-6	TGTGCCAGCAGCTTGGGTGGCAGGGTTAGCCAAGAGACCCAGTACTTC	CASSLGGRVSQETQYF
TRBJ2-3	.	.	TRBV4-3	TGCGCCAGCAGCCAAGATAAGGGGGGGGCGGGAGATACGCAGTATTTT	CASSQDKGGAGDTQYF
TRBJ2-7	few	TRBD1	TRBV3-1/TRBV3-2	TGTGCCAGCAGCCCCCGGGACAGGGACGAGCAGTACTTC	CASSPRDRDEQYF
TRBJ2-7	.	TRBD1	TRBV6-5	TGTGCCAGCAGTTCACAAGGACAGGTTAGGTTATCCGAGCAGTACTTC	CASSSQGQVRLSEQYF
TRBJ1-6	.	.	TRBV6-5	TGTGCCAGCAGTTACGTTAGGCCGACTGATTCACCCCTCCACTTT	CASSYVRPTDSPLHF
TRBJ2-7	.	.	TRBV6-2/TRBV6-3	TGTGCCAGCAGTTCCCTTAGTGCCGGGACTGGTTACTACGAGCAGTACTTC	CASSSLSAGTGYYEQYF
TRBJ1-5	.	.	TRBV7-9	TGTGCCAGCAGCTCCCAGTCAGGTCACAATCAGCCCCAGCATTTT	CASSSQSGHNQPQHF
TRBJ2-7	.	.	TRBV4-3	TGCGCCAGCAGCCAAGATCGGGATGGGGCAGGGGTTTGGGAGCAGTACTTC	CASSQDRDGAGVWEQYF
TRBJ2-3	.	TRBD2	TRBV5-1	TGCGCCAGCAGCCCTCTAGCGGGGGGACGCACAGATACGCAGTATTTT	CASSPLAGGRTDTQYF
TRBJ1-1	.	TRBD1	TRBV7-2	TGTGCCAGCAGCTTACCGGGACAGGGGGTTGGAACTGAAGCTTTCTTT	CASSLPGQGVGTEAFF
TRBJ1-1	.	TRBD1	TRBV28	TGTGCCAGCACTTCACTGAGGGGGCCCACTGAAGCTTTCTTT	CASTSLRGPTEAFF
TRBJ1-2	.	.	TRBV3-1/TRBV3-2	TGTGCCAGCAGCCAAGCGAACTATGGCTACACCTTC	CASSQANYGYTF
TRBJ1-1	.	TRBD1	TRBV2	TGTGCCAGAAAACAGGGGGCGAGCACTGAAGCTTTCTTT	CARKQGASTEAFF
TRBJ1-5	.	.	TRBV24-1	TGTGCCACCAGCCAAACAGGGATTAATCAGCCCCAGCATTTT	CATSQTGINQPQHF
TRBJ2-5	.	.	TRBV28	TGTGCCAGCAGCCCCAGTGGTTTGAACCAGTACTTC	CASSPSGLNQYF
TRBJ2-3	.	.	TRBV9	TGTGCCAGCAGCGTAGTTGGGGCTAGCACAGATACGCAGTATTTT	CASSVVGASTDTQYF
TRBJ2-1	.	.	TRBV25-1	TGTGCCAGCAGTGATCCCCCCGGCTACAATGAGCAGTTCTTC	CASSDPPGYNEQFF
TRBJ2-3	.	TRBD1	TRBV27	TGTGCCAGCAGTTTGCGACAGGGGATGGATACGCAGTATTTT	CASSLRQGMDTQYF
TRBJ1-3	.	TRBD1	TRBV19	TGTGCCAGTAGTGGGACAGGGTCCGGAAACACCATATATTTT	CASSGTGSGNTIYF